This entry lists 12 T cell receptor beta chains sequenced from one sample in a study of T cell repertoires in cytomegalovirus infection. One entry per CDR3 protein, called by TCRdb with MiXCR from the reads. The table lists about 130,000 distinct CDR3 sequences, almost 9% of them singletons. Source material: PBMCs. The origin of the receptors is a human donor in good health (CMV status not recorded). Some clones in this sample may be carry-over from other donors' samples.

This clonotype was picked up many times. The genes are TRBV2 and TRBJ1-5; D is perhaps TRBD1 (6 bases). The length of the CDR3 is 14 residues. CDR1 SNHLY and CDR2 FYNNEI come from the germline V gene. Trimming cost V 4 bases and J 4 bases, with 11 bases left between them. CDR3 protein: CASSGEQGNQPQHF. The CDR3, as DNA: TGTGCCAGCAGTGGGGAACAGGGAAATCAGCCCCAGCATTTT.

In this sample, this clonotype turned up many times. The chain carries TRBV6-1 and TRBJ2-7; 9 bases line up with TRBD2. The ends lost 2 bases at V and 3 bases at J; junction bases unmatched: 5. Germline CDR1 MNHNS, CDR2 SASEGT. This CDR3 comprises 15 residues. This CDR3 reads CASSEMSSGIYEQYF. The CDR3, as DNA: TGTGCCAGCAGTGAAATGTCTAGCGGGATCTACGAGCAGTACTTC.

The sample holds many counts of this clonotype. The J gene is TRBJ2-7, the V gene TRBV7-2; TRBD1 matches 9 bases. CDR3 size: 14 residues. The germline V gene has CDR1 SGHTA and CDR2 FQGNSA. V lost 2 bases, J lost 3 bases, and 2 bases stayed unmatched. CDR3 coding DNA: TGTGCCAGCAGCTTATCGACAGGGGGCTACGAGCAGTACTTC. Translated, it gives CASSLSTGGYEQYF.

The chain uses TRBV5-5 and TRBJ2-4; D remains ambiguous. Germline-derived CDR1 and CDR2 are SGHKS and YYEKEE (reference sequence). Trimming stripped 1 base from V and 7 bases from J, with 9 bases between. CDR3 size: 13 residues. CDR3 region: CASSLRGINIQYF. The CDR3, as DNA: TGTGCCAGCAGCTTGCGCGGAATCAACATTCAGTACTTC.

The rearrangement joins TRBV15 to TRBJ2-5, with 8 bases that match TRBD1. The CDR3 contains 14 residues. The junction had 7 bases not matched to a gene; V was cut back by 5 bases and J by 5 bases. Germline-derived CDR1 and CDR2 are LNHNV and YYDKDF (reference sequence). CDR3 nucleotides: TGTGCCACCAGCCAGGACAGGGCCCGGGAGACCCAGTACTTC. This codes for CATSQDRARETQYF.

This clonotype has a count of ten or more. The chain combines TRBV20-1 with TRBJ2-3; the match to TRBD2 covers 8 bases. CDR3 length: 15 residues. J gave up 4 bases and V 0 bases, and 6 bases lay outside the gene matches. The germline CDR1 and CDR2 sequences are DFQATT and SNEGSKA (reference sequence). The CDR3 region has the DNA TGCAGTGCTAGAGACCCAGCGGGGGAGGCAGATACGCAGTATTTT. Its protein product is CSARDPAGEADTQYF.

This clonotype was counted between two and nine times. The CDR3 reads CASSQFQGTGYTEAFF. For the CDR3, the DNA is TGTGCCAGCAGCCAATTCCAGGGGACAGGGTACACTGAAGCTTTCTTT. V gene TRBV28 combines with J gene TRBJ1-1, with 9 bases matching TRBD1. There are 16 residues in the CDR3. Germline trimming cut 6 bases from V and 3 bases from J; bases unmatched to any gene: 11. CDR1 MDHEN and CDR2 SYDVKM come from the germline V gene.

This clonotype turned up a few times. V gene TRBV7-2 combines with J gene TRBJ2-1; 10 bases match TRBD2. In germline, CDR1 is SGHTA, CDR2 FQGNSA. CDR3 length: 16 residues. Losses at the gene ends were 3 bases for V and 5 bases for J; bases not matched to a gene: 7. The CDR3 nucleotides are TGTGCCAGCAGCTTCCGGCTACTAGCGGGACACAATGAGCAGTTCTTC. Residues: CASSFRLLAGHNEQFF.

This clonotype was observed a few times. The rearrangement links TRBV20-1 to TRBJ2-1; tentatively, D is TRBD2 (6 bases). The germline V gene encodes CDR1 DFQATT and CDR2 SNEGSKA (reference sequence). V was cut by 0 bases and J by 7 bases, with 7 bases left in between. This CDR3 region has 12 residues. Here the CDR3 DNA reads TGCAGTGCTAGAGATGGGGGGAATGAGCAGTTCTTC. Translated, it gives CSARDGGNEQFF.

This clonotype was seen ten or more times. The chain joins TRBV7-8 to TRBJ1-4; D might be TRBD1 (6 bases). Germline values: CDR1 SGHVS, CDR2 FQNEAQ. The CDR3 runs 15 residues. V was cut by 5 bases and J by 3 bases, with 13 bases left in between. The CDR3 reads CASSPWTASNEKLFF. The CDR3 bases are TGTGCCAGCAGCCCCTGGACAGCTTCTAATGAAAAACTGTTTTTT.

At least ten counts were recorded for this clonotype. CDR3 residues: CSATGTGGWSDEQFF. CDR3 DNA: TGCAGTGCTACCGGGACAGGGGGCTGGAGCGATGAGCAGTTCTTC. The rearrangement joins TRBV20-1 to TRBJ2-1, with TRBD1 matching over 12 bases. Per the germline V gene, CDR1 is DFQATT and CDR2 is SNEGSKA (reference sequence). V lost 4 bases and J lost 8; bases outside the gene matches: 9. The CDR3 runs to 15 residues.

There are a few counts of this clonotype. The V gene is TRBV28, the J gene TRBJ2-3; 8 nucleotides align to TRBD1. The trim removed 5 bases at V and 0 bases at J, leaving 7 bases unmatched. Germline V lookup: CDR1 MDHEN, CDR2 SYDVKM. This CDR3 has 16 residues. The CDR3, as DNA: TGTGCCAGCAGTCCTTGGACAGGGTTGAGCACAGATACGCAGTATTTT. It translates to CASSPWTGLSTDTQYF.